This paragraph covers one T cell receptor (beta chain) sequence. Trimming took off 6 bases at V and 6 bases at J, with 14 bases between the two ends. Looked up from germline, CDR1 is SQVTM and CDR2 is ANQGSEA. This CDR3 comprises 13 residues. Source study methods: The authors estimated nucleated cell counts from reference gene primer amplification. The table came from immunoSEQ multiplex PCR; TCRdb's copy has only in-frame clones and leaves some out. The V and J calls and clone size come from that table; D and trimming were worked out from the DNA. Among 200,000 to 300,000 clones, 87% were seen once, and the ten largest hold 2% to 2.5%. This sample stems from a study of blood T cell repertoires in COVID-19. Study-level background: Samples taken during acute and convalescent COVID-19 were collected in the United States, Italy and Spain. PBMCs, B-cell-depleted T cells, or T cells provided the cDNA or gDNA that made up the material.

The genes are TRBV29-1 and TRBJ2-2; D might be TRBD2 (5 bases). This sequence originates from a woman aged 45-59 years with acute or convalescent COVID-19. The sample was peripheral blood. The CDR3 is CSVINSGAGELFF. The CDR3 DNA sequence: TGCAGCGTAATTAACAGCGGTGCCGGGGAGCTGTTTTTT.